The 7 T cell receptor beta chains below all came from one sample that was sequenced in a study of T cell responses to AZD1222 COVID-19 vaccine. Here immunoSEQ multiplex PCR was the method, and the copy in TCRdb shows in-frame clones only, minus some. The sample gives 90,000 to 130,000 clones, around 80% of which show up once; around 4.6% is in the top ten. The sequences come from peripheral blood, collected on day 0 of AZD1222 vaccination. These receptors came from an adult in good health.

This rearrangement joins TRBV4-3 to TRBJ1-5; D not certain. CDR1 and CDR2 (germline): LGHNA, YSLEER. There are 15 residues in the CDR3. Trimming removed 0 bases from V and 5 bases from J, with 11 bases in between. CDR3 in DNA: TGCGCCAGCAGCCAAGATTTAAGCGGGGATCAGCCCCAGCATTTT. Its protein is CASSQDLSGDQPQHF.

With respect to this clone: Other DNA sequences of this sample code for an identical CDR3. V gene TRBV7-2 combines with J gene TRBJ1-5, with 7 bases matching TRBD1. V shed 4 bases, J shed 4 bases, and the junction held 4 bases outside the gene matches. The CDR3 extends over 14 amino acids. The germline V gene encodes CDR1 SGHTA and CDR2 FQGNSA. The CDR3 reads CASSSQGLNQPQHF. DNA of the CDR3: TGTGCCAGCAGCTCACAGGGGTTAAATCAGCCCCAGCATTTT.

The V call is TRBV20-1, the J call TRBJ1-4; 7 bases agree with TRBD1. Germline lookup yields CDR1 DFQATT and CDR2 SNEGSKA (reference sequence). The trim removed 3 bases at V and 11 bases at J, leaving 12 bases unmatched. This CDR3 has 14 amino acids. The CDR3 region has the DNA TGCAGTGCTAGTATTCCCGAGGGGGCCCGTAAACTGTTTTTT. Translating gives CSASIPEGARKLFF.

This clone occurred once. In DNA form, the CDR3 reads TGTGCCAGCAGTTCGAAGGGTTACGAGCAGTACTTC. Protein product: CASSSKGYEQYF. The V and J genes are TRBV2 and TRBJ2-7; D is unclear. Germline V gene sequence: CDR1 SNHLY, CDR2 FYNNEI. CDR3 length: 12 residues. The V end lost 5 bases, the J end lost 4 bases, and 9 bases lay between the germline ends.

This clone was found a few times. The CDR3 loop reads CASSFGTTNTGELFF. CDR3 nucleotide sequence: TGTGCCAGCAGCTTCGGGACTACTAACACCGGGGAGCTGTTTTTT. The chain links TRBV11-2 to TRBJ2-2; TRBD2 agrees at 7 bases. J lost 2 bases, V lost 3 bases, and 3 bases had no gene match. The CDR3 sequence is 15 residues long. Germline V gives CDR1 SGHAT, CDR2 FQNNGV.

This clone was observed a few times. The genes are TRBV6-2 or TRBV6-3 and TRBJ2-7, with 10 bases aligning to TRBD2. Germline trimming cut 4 bases from V and 3 bases from J; bases unmatched to any gene: 15. The CDR3 length is 18 residues. Germline CDR1 MNHEY, CDR2 SVGEGT. The CDR3 nucleotides read TGTGCCAGCAGTTCCCGCCTCCTAGCGGGAGATTCCCGCTACGAGCAGTACTTC. Its translation: CASSSRLLAGDSRYEQYF.

This clone was counted only a few times. V is TRBV19 and J is TRBJ2-3; D is ambiguous. CDR1 and CDR2 (germline): LNHDA, SQIVND (reference sequence). The CDR3 runs to 21 residues. Trimming cost V 0 bases and J 0 bases, with 25 bases left between them. For the CDR3, the DNA is TGTGCCAGTAGTATAGACCCTGAGAAGGCTCCTAAACTTACTAGCACAGATACGCAGTATTTT. It yields the protein CASSIDPEKAPKLTSTDTQYF. The variable domain in full, with the rest retrieved from reference TRBV19 and TRBJ2-3, is DGGITQSPKYLFRKEGQNVTLSCEQNLNHDAMYWYRQDPGQGLRLIYYSQIVNDFQKGDIAEGYSVSREKKESFPLTVTSAQKNPTAFYLCASSIDPEKAPKLTSTDTQYFGPGTRLTVL.